This T cell receptor beta chain was sequenced in a study of T cell clonotyping in hematopoietic cell transplantation. The CDR3 loop spans 14 amino acids. V lost 4 bases and J lost 4; bases outside the gene matches: 4. CDR1 and CDR2 from the germline V gene are SNHLY and FYNNEI. Using immunoSEQ multiplex PCR, the repertoire was profiled, and TCRdb retains in-frame clones only, with some absent. Of some 30,000 clones listed, over 60% were seen once; the top ten hold around 6.5%. Described time point: recipient sample about 28 days before transplant, after cytoreduction. The sequence was obtained from a woman aged 25-40 years with chronic myeloid leukemia. Some clones in this sample may be carry-over from other donors' samples. This rearrangement joins TRBV2 to TRBJ1-5; 7 bases align to TRBD1. The starting material was peripheral blood mononuclear cells, obtained before stem cell transplant. CDR3 loop: CASSVGDRNQPQHF. The CDR3 region has the DNA TGTGCCAGCAGTGTCGGGGACAGAAATCAGCCCCAGCATTTT.